This TCR beta chain emerged from a study of blood T cell repertoires in COVID-19. About the study: COVID-19 samples from acute and convalescent phases originated in the United States, Italy and Spain.

Clones were read by immunoSEQ multiplex PCR, and TCRdb kept only the in-frame ones, dropping some. The sample lists more than 200,000 clones, 85% to 90% occurring once. This clone was detected only a few times. Participant age was about 18 to 95 years, and participants resided in 20 to 30 US areas. Participants were placed into cohorts based on the clinical history they reported. After removal of 1 base from V and 5 bases from J, the junction contained 7 bases not matched to a gene. The CDR3 extends over 16 amino acids. CDR1 is SGHVS and CDR2 is FQNEAQ in the germline V gene. Specimen: PBMCs or T cells enriched from blood (not recorded which). The chain links TRBV7-8 to TRBJ2-2; 7 bases are a match to TRBD2. This TCR derives from a woman aged 45-65 years who had recovered from COVID-19. DNA of the CDR3: TGTGCCAGCAGCTTAGTTTCTAGCGGTTATACCGGGGAGCTGTTTTTT. It specifies CASSLVSSGYTGELFF.